This TCR beta chain was captured by sequencing in a study of T cell responses to AZD1222 COVID-19 vaccine. Of note for this clone: Its target is unknown.

Study observations and caveats: At baseline, just a handful of AZD1222 recipients tested seropositive. White British people made up most donors, females outnumbered males, and clonal diversity was possibly underestimated.

TCRdb's table, derived via immunoSEQ multiplex PCR, lists solely in-frame clones and lacks some. The repertoire has tens of thousands of clones, approximately 83% of them found once; the top ten carry 15% to 20%. The CDR3 extends over 17 amino acids. V lost 2 bases, J lost 4 bases, and 17 bases lay in between. Germline-derived CDR1 and CDR2 are LGHDT and YNNKEL (reference sequence). Sequencing was performed on peripheral blood, taken on day 0 of AZD1222 vaccination. This TCR came from an adult in good health. The chain couples TRBV3-1 (or the pseudogene TRBV3-2) to TRBJ2-2, with D perhaps TRBD1 (6 bases). The CDR3 spells CASSQLGAASGTGELFF. The CDR3 DNA reads TGTGCCAGCAGCCAACTGGGGGCGGCCTCGGGCACCGGGGAGCTGTTTTTT.